The rows below give T cell receptor beta chains drawn from one sample of a study of metastatic and nonmetastatic thyroid tumors. Using MiXCR, TCRdb reanalyzed the PCR reads. The table lists approximately 12,000 clones, around 20% of them singletons, with approximately 15% in the top ten. The specimen sequenced was adjacent normal tissue. These receptor sequences come from a female donor with papillary thyroid cancer or a benign thyroid nodule (not recorded which). Some clones in this sample may be carry-over from other donors' samples. The CDR3 runs from the conserved cysteine through the conserved F or W. D genes are given only for firm matches. A row's size may be missing; if present it is once, few, many or a size class.

d_gene: -
j_gene: TRBJ1-1
v_gene: TRBV20-1
abundance: many
CDR3nt: TGCAGTGCCCATAACCGACAGGATGAAGCTTTCTTT
CDR3aa: CSAHNRQDEAFF

d_gene: -
j_gene: TRBJ1-1
v_gene: TRBV12-3/TRBV12-4
abundance: few
CDR3nt: TGTGCCAGCAGTTTCGGGGGGCCCGGAACTGAAGCTTTCTTT
CDR3aa: CASSFGGPGTEAFF

d_gene: -
j_gene: TRBJ2-3
v_gene: TRBV20-1
abundance: many
CDR3nt: TGCAGTGCTAGACCGGCTGAGGTCGGGGCGAAGGGCACAGATACGCAGTATTTT
CDR3aa: CSARPAEVGAKGTDTQYF

d_gene: -
j_gene: TRBJ2-3
v_gene: TRBV2
abundance: many
CDR3nt: TGTGCCAGCTCTGGATCTCCGTGGGATACGCAGTATTTT
CDR3aa: CASSGSPWDTQYF

d_gene: TRBD1
j_gene: TRBJ2-6
v_gene: TRBV7-8
abundance: -
CDR3nt: TGTGCCAGCAGTCCACAGGGGCTGGACTTCTCTGGGGCCAACGTCCTGACTTTC
CDR3aa: CASSPQGLDFSGANVLTF

d_gene: TRBD2
j_gene: TRBJ2-2
v_gene: TRBV24-1
abundance: -
CDR3nt: TGTGCCACCAGTGATACCGGGACTAGCGGCCGGGAGCTGTTTTTT
CDR3aa: CATSDTGTSGRELFF

d_gene: -
j_gene: TRBJ1-2
v_gene: TRBV30
abundance: many
CDR3nt: TGTGCCTGGATGAGGCAGGAAGCTAACTATGGCTACACCTTC
CDR3aa: CAWMRQEANYGYTF

d_gene: TRBD1
j_gene: TRBJ2-5
v_gene: TRBV24-1
abundance: medium-sized
CDR3nt: TGTGCCACCAGTGATTCCGGGACAGGGGGCTTGGAGACCCAGTACTTC
CDR3aa: CATSDSGTGGLETQYF

d_gene: -
j_gene: TRBJ2-1
v_gene: TRBV12-3/TRBV12-4
abundance: medium-sized
CDR3nt: TGTGCCAGCAGTTTGACGAGCTCCTACAATGAGCAGTTCTTC
CDR3aa: CASSLTSSYNEQFF

d_gene: TRBD2
j_gene: TRBJ2-7
v_gene: TRBV28
abundance: few
CDR3nt: TGTGCCAGCGGGCCGGGGGGGGACGAGCAGTACTTC
CDR3aa: CASGPGGDEQYF

d_gene: TRBD2
j_gene: TRBJ2-1
v_gene: TRBV19
abundance: medium-sized
CDR3nt: TGTGCCAGTATGTGGACTAGCGGGAGCAATGAGCAGTTCTTC
CDR3aa: CASMWTSGSNEQFF

d_gene: TRBD1
j_gene: TRBJ2-7
v_gene: TRBV7-2
abundance: -
CDR3nt: TGTGCCAGCAGCTTGCTGGGACAGGGGGCGGTCGAGCAGTACTTC
CDR3aa: CASSLLGQGAVEQYF

d_gene: TRBD2
j_gene: TRBJ2-7
v_gene: TRBV30
abundance: many
CDR3nt: TGTGCCTGGAGAAGGACTAGCGGGGGGTCCTACGAGCAGTACTTC
CDR3aa: CAWRRTSGGSYEQYF

d_gene: TRBD2
j_gene: TRBJ2-2
v_gene: TRBV5-1
abundance: medium-sized
CDR3nt: TGCGCCAGCAGCTTGGTCGGGAGGAGCGGGGAGCTGTTTTTT
CDR3aa: CASSLVGRSGELFF

d_gene: TRBD1
j_gene: TRBJ1-6
v_gene: TRBV3-1
abundance: many
CDR3nt: TGTGCCAGCAGCCTTCAGACAGGGGGTAAATCACCCCTCCACTTT
CDR3aa: CASSLQTGGKSPLHF

d_gene: -
j_gene: TRBJ1-4
v_gene: TRBV30
abundance: medium-sized
CDR3nt: TGTGCCTGGAGCCCTGCACCGGGCGGTGAAAAACTGTTTTTT
CDR3aa: CAWSPAPGGEKLFF

d_gene: -
j_gene: TRBJ1-2
v_gene: TRBV6-1
abundance: -
CDR3nt: TGTGCCAGCAGTGAACTGAAAAACTATGGCTACACCTTC
CDR3aa: CASSELKNYGYTF

d_gene: -
j_gene: TRBJ1-2
v_gene: TRBV7-8
abundance: medium-sized
CDR3nt: TGTGCCAGCAGCTTAGGGAGACAGTATGGCTACACCTTC
CDR3aa: CASSLGRQYGYTF

d_gene: -
j_gene: TRBJ2-7
v_gene: TRBV19
abundance: -
CDR3nt: TGTGCCAGTAGTCCGACAGGGGAGCCGGGACTAGCCTCCTACGAGCAGTACTTC
CDR3aa: CASSPTGEPGLASYEQYF

d_gene: -
j_gene: TRBJ2-7
v_gene: TRBV4-3
abundance: many
CDR3nt: TGCGCCAGCAGCCAAGGGGGTGGCTACGAGCAGTACTTC
CDR3aa: CASSQGGGYEQYF

d_gene: -
j_gene: TRBJ2-7
v_gene: TRBV5-5
abundance: -
CDR3nt: TGCGCCAGCAGCCCGGGACATGGAGATTACGAGCAGTACTTC
CDR3aa: CASSPGHGDYEQYF

d_gene: TRBD1
j_gene: TRBJ1-2
v_gene: TRBV5-6
abundance: -
CDR3nt: TGTGCCAGCAGCTCCTGGGACAGGGCTGGCTACACCTTC
CDR3aa: CASSSWDRAGYTF

d_gene: -
j_gene: TRBJ2-1
v_gene: TRBV6-1
abundance: few
CDR3nt: TGTGCCAGCAGTAAAGAGGACATCAGGTACAATGAGCAGTTCTTC
CDR3aa: CASSKEDIRYNEQFF

d_gene: -
j_gene: TRBJ2-7
v_gene: TRBV7-2
abundance: -
CDR3nt: TGTGCCAGCAGCTTAAGGGGTCAGGGGTTCTACGAGCAGTACTTC
CDR3aa: CASSLRGQGFYEQYF

d_gene: TRBD1
j_gene: TRBJ1-2
v_gene: TRBV27
abundance: medium-sized
CDR3nt: TGTGCCAGCAGGGACAGGGGATACTATGGCTACACCTTC
CDR3aa: CASRDRGYYGYTF

d_gene: -
j_gene: TRBJ2-5
v_gene: TRBV20-1
abundance: -
CDR3nt: TGCAGTGCTAGAGATCCGGGACTTAGGGAGACCCAGTACTTC
CDR3aa: CSARDPGLRETQYF

d_gene: -
j_gene: TRBJ2-2
v_gene: TRBV9
abundance: -
CDR3nt: TGTGCCAGCAGCGTACAGGGGAGTGCCGGGGAGCTGTTTTTT
CDR3aa: CASSVQGSAGELFF

d_gene: -
j_gene: TRBJ1-2
v_gene: TRBV28
abundance: -
CDR3nt: TGTGCCAGCTGTCGGGGGGCTTGGGGTGGCTACACCTTC
CDR3aa: CASCRGAWGGYTF

d_gene: -
j_gene: TRBJ1-5
v_gene: TRBV12-3/TRBV12-4
abundance: medium-sized
CDR3nt: TGTGCCAGCAGCTCCGGGACATACCCAAGCAATCAGCCCCAGCATTTT
CDR3aa: CASSSGTYPSNQPQHF

d_gene: -
j_gene: TRBJ2-1
v_gene: TRBV5-1
abundance: many
CDR3nt: TGCGCCAGCAGCTTCGAGGAGCAGTTCTTC
CDR3aa: CASSFEEQFF

d_gene: TRBD1
j_gene: TRBJ1-4
v_gene: TRBV13
abundance: many
CDR3nt: TGTGCCAGCAGCCCCGGGACAGCTTATGAAAAACTGTTTTTT
CDR3aa: CASSPGTAYEKLFF

d_gene: -
j_gene: TRBJ1-2
v_gene: TRBV3-1
abundance: many
CDR3nt: TGTGCCAGCAGCCAAGGGTGGCAGGGGTCTGGCTACACCTTC
CDR3aa: CASSQGWQGSGYTF

d_gene: TRBD2
j_gene: TRBJ2-1
v_gene: TRBV7-8
abundance: -
CDR3nt: TGTGCCAGCAGCCTGACTAGCGGTAGATCGAATGAGCAGTTCTTC
CDR3aa: CASSLTSGRSNEQFF

d_gene: -
j_gene: TRBJ2-7
v_gene: TRBV7-9
abundance: -
CDR3nt: TGTGCCAGCAGCTCCACAGGAGGCAACGAGCAGTACTTC
CDR3aa: CASSSTGGNEQYF

d_gene: -
j_gene: TRBJ2-7
v_gene: TRBV11-2
abundance: medium-sized
CDR3nt: TGTGCCAGCAGCTTACTCTACGAGCAGTACTTC
CDR3aa: CASSLLYEQYF

d_gene: -
j_gene: TRBJ2-5
v_gene: TRBV7-7
abundance: many
CDR3nt: TGTGCTAGCACCGACACCAGGGGCGGGGAGACCCAGTACTTC
CDR3aa: CASTDTRGGETQYF

d_gene: -
j_gene: TRBJ1-3
v_gene: TRBV20-1
abundance: many
CDR3nt: TGCAGTGTTCGGATGACCGGAGGAAACACCATATATTTT
CDR3aa: CSVRMTGGNTIYF

d_gene: -
j_gene: TRBJ2-2
v_gene: TRBV12-5
abundance: medium-sized
CDR3nt: TGTGCTAGTGGTCACGGCACCGGGGAGCTGTTTTTT
CDR3aa: CASGHGTGELFF

d_gene: -
j_gene: TRBJ1-4
v_gene: TRBV5-8
abundance: many
CDR3nt: TGTGCCAGCAGAGGGGGACGGTTTAATGAAAAACTGTTTTTT
CDR3aa: CASRGGRFNEKLFF

d_gene: -
j_gene: TRBJ2-1
v_gene: TRBV20-1
abundance: many
CDR3nt: TGCAGTGCTAGAGACGGGGGAGGCTACAATGAGCAGTTCTTC
CDR3aa: CSARDGGGYNEQFF

d_gene: TRBD1
j_gene: TRBJ1-1
v_gene: TRBV5-1
abundance: medium-sized
CDR3nt: TGCGCCAGCTACGGACAGGGGGGGCACACTGAAGCTTTCTTT
CDR3aa: CASYGQGGHTEAFF

d_gene: -
j_gene: TRBJ2-7
v_gene: TRBV5-1
abundance: -
CDR3nt: TGCGCCAGCAGCGAGGCCGGGGGTTTTTCCTACGAGCAGTACTTC
CDR3aa: CASSEAGGFSYEQYF

d_gene: -
j_gene: TRBJ2-3
v_gene: TRBV3-1
abundance: many
CDR3nt: TGTGCCAGCAGTCCGGATTCTGGTGGTACGCAGTATTTT
CDR3aa: CASSPDSGGTQYF

d_gene: TRBD1
j_gene: TRBJ2-3
v_gene: TRBV19
abundance: many
CDR3nt: TGTGCCAGTAGCGGGACAGGGAGTACAGATACGCAGTATTTT
CDR3aa: CASSGTGSTDTQYF

d_gene: -
j_gene: TRBJ2-5
v_gene: TRBV12-3/TRBV12-4
abundance: many
CDR3nt: TGTGCCAGCACCCTTCCCAAGCCGGGGGCTGGAGAGACCCAGTACTTC
CDR3aa: CASTLPKPGAGETQYF

d_gene: -
j_gene: TRBJ2-5
v_gene: TRBV7-3
abundance: -
CDR3nt: TGTGCCAGCAGCAGTGACCCCGAAGAGACCCAGTACTTC
CDR3aa: CASSSDPEETQYF

d_gene: TRBD1
j_gene: TRBJ2-7
v_gene: TRBV11-1
abundance: -
CDR3nt: TGTGCCAGCAGTCCTACATCCGGGACAGGGGGCATCTACGAGCAGTACTTC
CDR3aa: CASSPTSGTGGIYEQYF

d_gene: -
j_gene: TRBJ2-6
v_gene: TRBV11-1
abundance: -
CDR3nt: TGTGCCAGCAGCCCATCCGGGTTTAGCTCTGGGGCCAACGTCCTGACTTTC
CDR3aa: CASSPSGFSSGANVLTF

d_gene: TRBD1
j_gene: TRBJ1-1
v_gene: TRBV5-4
abundance: many
CDR3nt: TGTGCCAGCAGCTTAGGTGACAGGGACCCTGAAGCTTTCTTT
CDR3aa: CASSLGDRDPEAFF

d_gene: TRBD1
j_gene: TRBJ2-7
v_gene: TRBV12-3/TRBV12-4
abundance: medium-sized
CDR3nt: TGTGCCAGCAGGGGACAGTCCTACGAGCAGTACTTC
CDR3aa: CASRGQSYEQYF

d_gene: TRBD2
j_gene: TRBJ2-4
v_gene: TRBV30
abundance: many
CDR3nt: TGTGCCTGGAGTCGGGGAGCGGGAGTCCAAAACATTCAGTACTTC
CDR3aa: CAWSRGAGVQNIQYF

d_gene: -
j_gene: TRBJ1-6
v_gene: TRBV6-5
abundance: few
CDR3nt: TGTGCCAGCAGTTCGCCCGCGGTGAGCTCCTATAATTCACCCCTCCACTTT
CDR3aa: CASSSPAVSSYNSPLHF

d_gene: -
j_gene: TRBJ1-4
v_gene: TRBV6-1
abundance: medium-sized
CDR3nt: TGTGCCAGCAGTACCGGGGGGACTAATGAAAAACTGTTTTTT
CDR3aa: CASSTGGTNEKLFF

d_gene: -
j_gene: TRBJ2-7
v_gene: TRBV7-8
abundance: -
CDR3nt: TGTGCCAGCAGCTTAGTCGAAGGAGTCTACGAGCAGTACTTC
CDR3aa: CASSLVEGVYEQYF